This T cell receptor (beta chain) came from a study of T cell repertoires in cytomegalovirus infection. Regarding the study as a whole: Carriage of CMV together with the relevant HLA was identifiable through cumulative public TCR beta family frequency.

On this clonotype itself: Its antigen is not known.

This CDR3 region has 14 residues. The J segment lost 2 bases and the V segment lost 2 bases, leaving 4 bases of the junction unmatched. CDR1 and CDR2 (germline): DFQATT, SNEGSKA (reference sequence). TCRdb re-called the reads with MiXCR, one entry per CDR3 protein. In the table there are around 770,000 distinct CDR3 sequences, approximately 32% of which are singletons. The TCR comes from a human donor in good health (CMV status not recorded). Some clones in this sample may be carry-over from other donors' samples. The chain has TRBV20-1 and TRBJ2-7; TRBD2 aligns across 9 bases. Sequencing used cultured CD8+ T cells from PBMCs, obtained from culture after CMV antigen stimulation. Here the CDR3 DNA reads TGCAGTGCTAGAAGGCTAGCGGGGACCTACGAGCAGTACTTC. It yields the protein CSARRLAGTYEQYF.